These T cell receptor beta chains were read from a single sample in a study of T cell repertoires in cytomegalovirus infection. Each CDR3 protein is one row after TCRdb ran MiXCR on the reads. The sample records 300,000 to 450,000 distinct CDR3 sequences, over 15% being singletons. Sequencing was done on a sample of PBMCs. The receptors were gathered from a human donor in good health (CMV status not recorded). Some clones in this sample may be carry-over from other donors' samples. Each CDR3 is given with its conserved first and last residue. Each record gives: V gene, J gene, D gene, clone size, CDR3 protein, CDR3 DNA. A D gene is named only where the DNA matches it firmly. Expanded clones get a size class; other rows say once, few or many, or leave the size out.

v_call: TRBV20-1; j_call: TRBJ1-5; d_call: -; clone_size: few; cdr3_aa: CSASEGEDQPQHF; cdr3_nt: TGCAGTGCTAGCGAAGGGGAGGATCAGCCCCAGCATTTT
v_call: TRBV11-3; j_call: TRBJ1-6; d_call: -; clone_size: many; cdr3_aa: CASSLGLWGSYNSPLHF; cdr3_nt: TGTGCCAGCAGCTTAGGGCTTTGGGGCTCCTATAATTCACCCCTCCACTTT
v_call: TRBV6-1; j_call: TRBJ2-5; d_call: TRBD2; clone_size: many; cdr3_aa: CASSEERGRIQETQYF; cdr3_nt: TGTGCCAGCAGTGAAGAGCGGGGGAGGATACAAGAGACCCAGTACTTC
v_call: TRBV7-7; j_call: TRBJ2-3; d_call: -; clone_size: -; cdr3_aa: CASSTTGEDTQYF; cdr3_nt: TGTGCCAGCAGCACTACTGGAGAAGATACGCAGTATTTT
v_call: TRBV7-2; j_call: TRBJ2-3; d_call: -; clone_size: -; cdr3_aa: CASSLTSLYTDTQYF; cdr3_nt: TGTGCCAGCAGCTTAACCTCTCTATACACAGATACGCAGTATTTT
v_call: TRBV5-6; j_call: TRBJ1-3; d_call: -; clone_size: -; cdr3_aa: CASSHPEGDYSGNTIYF; cdr3_nt: TGTGCCAGCAGCCACCCTGAAGGGGACTACTCTGGAAACACCATATATTTT
v_call: TRBV5-1; j_call: TRBJ1-1; d_call: TRBD1; clone_size: few; cdr3_aa: CASSRGQGALEAFF; cdr3_nt: TGCGCCAGCAGCCGGGGACAGGGGGCACTTGAAGCTTTCTTT
v_call: TRBV6-2/TRBV6-3; j_call: TRBJ1-1; d_call: -; clone_size: -; cdr3_aa: CASSYGGEAFF; cdr3_nt: TGTGCCAGCAGTTATGGCGGTGAAGCTTTCTTT
v_call: TRBV11-2; j_call: TRBJ2-7; d_call: TRBD2; clone_size: -; cdr3_aa: CASSARTSGGEQYF; cdr3_nt: TGTGCCAGCAGCGCGCGGACTAGCGGGGGCGAGCAGTACTTC
v_call: TRBV18; j_call: TRBJ1-1; d_call: -; clone_size: -; cdr3_aa: CASSPPGRVNTEAFF; cdr3_nt: TGTGCCAGCTCACCACCGGGCAGGGTAAACACTGAAGCTTTCTTT
v_call: TRBV28; j_call: TRBJ2-3; d_call: -; clone_size: many; cdr3_aa: CASIPPGGVLSTDTQYF; cdr3_nt: TGTGCCAGCATCCCCCCTGGCGGGGTCCTTAGCACAGATACGCAGTATTTT
v_call: TRBV20-1; j_call: TRBJ2-5; d_call: -; clone_size: -; cdr3_aa: CSARGPGEYF; cdr3_nt: TGCAGTGCTAGAGGTCCAGGAGAGTACTTC
v_call: TRBV19; j_call: TRBJ2-3; d_call: -; clone_size: few; cdr3_aa: CASSIARGVEDTQYF; cdr3_nt: TGTGCCAGTAGTATAGCACGCGGGGTGGAAGATACGCAGTATTTT
v_call: TRBV2; j_call: TRBJ2-7; d_call: TRBD2; clone_size: -; cdr3_aa: CASSRTSGSEQYF; cdr3_nt: TGTGCCAGCAGCAGGACTAGCGGCAGCGAGCAGTACTTC
v_call: TRBV6-2/TRBV6-3; j_call: TRBJ2-3; d_call: TRBD2; clone_size: few; cdr3_aa: CASSDLAGSSTDTQYF; cdr3_nt: TGTGCCAGCAGTGATTTAGCGGGATCGAGCACAGATACGCAGTATTTT
v_call: TRBV7-8; j_call: TRBJ2-7; d_call: -; clone_size: few; cdr3_aa: CASSVWDGAYEQYF; cdr3_nt: TGTGCCAGCAGCGTGTGGGACGGAGCCTACGAGCAGTACTTC
v_call: TRBV5-8; j_call: TRBJ1-6; d_call: -; clone_size: -; cdr3_aa: CASSLIGARGFTPLHF; cdr3_nt: TGTGCCAGCAGCTTAATTGGTGCCCGGGGGTTCACACCCCTCCACTTT
v_call: TRBV7-2; j_call: TRBJ1-6; d_call: -; clone_size: few; cdr3_aa: CASILMPGEAPLHF; cdr3_nt: TGTGCCAGCATCCTCATGCCCGGAGAGGCACCCCTCCACTTT
v_call: TRBV6-1; j_call: TRBJ2-3; d_call: TRBD2; clone_size: few; cdr3_aa: CASSKLAGSTDTQYF; cdr3_nt: TGTGCCAGCAGCAAACTAGCGGGGAGCACAGATACGCAGTATTTT
v_call: TRBV7-8; j_call: TRBJ2-3; d_call: -; clone_size: few; cdr3_aa: CASSLGHIGTDTQYF; cdr3_nt: TGTGCCAGCAGCTTAGGACATATAGGCACAGATACGCAGTATTTT
v_call: TRBV12-3/TRBV12-4; j_call: TRBJ2-7; d_call: -; clone_size: -; cdr3_aa: CASRQESYEQYF; cdr3_nt: TGTGCCAGCAGGCAGGAGTCCTACGAGCAGTACTTC
v_call: TRBV29-1; j_call: TRBJ1-1; d_call: -; clone_size: few; cdr3_aa: CSVQGTGVTEAFF; cdr3_nt: TGCAGCGTTCAAGGAACTGGTGTCACTGAAGCTTTCTTT
v_call: TRBV14; j_call: TRBJ1-1; d_call: -; clone_size: few; cdr3_aa: CASSQKEGRTEAFF; cdr3_nt: TGTGCCAGCAGCCAAAAGGAGGGAAGGACTGAAGCTTTCTTT
v_call: TRBV6-2/TRBV6-3; j_call: TRBJ2-3; d_call: TRBD2; clone_size: few; cdr3_aa: CASSPTSGWTDTQYF; cdr3_nt: TGTGCCAGCAGTCCGACTAGCGGGTGGACAGATACGCAGTATTTT
v_call: TRBV29-1; j_call: TRBJ2-2; d_call: -; clone_size: -; cdr3_aa: CSVETQGMAGELFF; cdr3_nt: TGCAGCGTTGAAACGCAGGGAATGGCCGGGGAGCTGTTTTTT
v_call: TRBV10-3; j_call: TRBJ2-3; d_call: TRBD2; clone_size: few; cdr3_aa: CAIRLGTSERDTQYF; cdr3_nt: TGTGCCATCCGCCTAGGGACTAGCGAAAGAGATACGCAGTATTTT
v_call: TRBV7-6; j_call: TRBJ1-3; d_call: -; clone_size: many; cdr3_aa: CASSLVAFGSSGNTIYF; cdr3_nt: TGTGCCAGCAGCTTAGTGGCCTTTGGGAGCTCTGGAAACACCATATATTTT
v_call: TRBV10-2; j_call: TRBJ2-5; d_call: -; clone_size: once; cdr3_aa: CASRNRAGETQYF; cdr3_nt: TGCGCCAGCAGAAACAGGGCAGGAGAGACCCAGTACTTC
v_call: TRBV28; j_call: TRBJ1-5; d_call: -; clone_size: few; cdr3_aa: CASIPVGGLGNQPQHF; cdr3_nt: TGTGCCAGCATCCCAGTTGGTGGTTTGGGCAATCAGCCCCAGCATTTT
v_call: TRBV5-5; j_call: TRBJ1-5; d_call: -; clone_size: -; cdr3_aa: CASRSVFGQPQHF; cdr3_nt: TGTGCCAGCAGGTCAGTCTTCGGTCAGCCCCAGCATTTT
v_call: TRBV11-2; j_call: TRBJ2-1; d_call: TRBD2; clone_size: -; cdr3_aa: CASSLEWRGLNNEQFF; cdr3_nt: TGTGCCAGCAGCTTAGAGTGGCGGGGGTTAAACAATGAGCAGTTCTTC
v_call: TRBV7-6; j_call: TRBJ2-3; d_call: TRBD2; clone_size: -; cdr3_aa: CASSISGGTETQYF; cdr3_nt: TGTGCCAGCAGCATTAGCGGGGGGACTGAGACGCAGTATTTT
v_call: TRBV7-2; j_call: TRBJ2-5; d_call: -; clone_size: many; cdr3_aa: CASSLRSYQETQYF; cdr3_nt: TGTGCCAGCAGCTTACGTAGTTACCAAGAGACCCAGTACTTC
v_call: TRBV7-8; j_call: TRBJ1-1; d_call: -; clone_size: few; cdr3_aa: CASSLVWGQGTEAFF; cdr3_nt: TGTGCCAGCAGCTTAGTTTGGGGGCAAGGCACTGAAGCTTTCTTT
v_call: TRBV5-6; j_call: TRBJ2-3; d_call: -; clone_size: -; cdr3_aa: CASSLGGPNTQYF; cdr3_nt: TGTGCCAGCAGCTTGGGAGGGCCGAATACGCAGTATTTT
v_call: TRBV27; j_call: TRBJ1-1; d_call: -; clone_size: -; cdr3_aa: CASSPAPGGTEAFF; cdr3_nt: TGTGCCAGCAGTCCCGCCCCCGGGGGCACTGAAGCTTTCTTT
v_call: TRBV19; j_call: TRBJ2-1; d_call: -; clone_size: -; cdr3_aa: CASSISLTLNEQFF; cdr3_nt: TGTGCCAGTAGTATATCCTTGACTCTTAATGAGCAGTTCTTC
v_call: TRBV7-9; j_call: TRBJ1-2; d_call: -; clone_size: once; cdr3_aa: CASSLVSDYGYTF; cdr3_nt: TGTGCCAGCAGCTTAGTGTCAGACTATGGCTACACCTTC
v_call: TRBV19; j_call: TRBJ2-4; d_call: TRBD1; clone_size: many; cdr3_aa: CASSPQGAVNIQYF; cdr3_nt: TGTGCCAGTAGTCCACAGGGGGCCGTAAACATTCAGTACTTC
v_call: TRBV10-3; j_call: TRBJ1-1; d_call: TRBD1; clone_size: -; cdr3_aa: CASGTGTAEAFF; cdr3_nt: TGTGCATCCGGGACAGGGACTGCTGAAGCTTTCTTT
v_call: TRBV28; j_call: TRBJ1-2; d_call: -; clone_size: -; cdr3_aa: CASRTMGSYGYTF; cdr3_nt: TGTGCCAGCAGGACGATGGGATCCTATGGCTACACCTTC
v_call: TRBV9; j_call: TRBJ2-1; d_call: TRBD2; clone_size: -; cdr3_aa: CASSVVAGARNEQFF; cdr3_nt: TGTGCCAGCAGCGTAGTAGCGGGAGCGCGGAATGAGCAGTTCTTC